A single sample is the source of the 20 T cell receptor beta chains below, sequenced in a study of cytomegalovirus exposure and HLA in healthy donors. The PCR employed 60 Vbeta primers together with 13 Jbeta primers. Here immunoSEQ multiplex PCR was the method, and the copy in TCRdb shows in-frame clones only, minus some. The table shows some 130,000 clones, with roughly 78% occurring only once. Specimen: PBMCs. All receptors come from a man aged 35-49 years in good health and CMV-seropositive.

This clone occurred a few times. The rearrangement links TRBV7-9 to TRBJ1-4, with 7 positions matching TRBD1. The CDR3 contains 15 residues. CDR1 SEHNR and CDR2 FQNEAQ come from the germline V gene (reference sequence). V shed 5 bases, J shed 6 bases, and the junction held 9 bases outside the gene matches. CDR3 protein: CASSRGRDRYEKLFF. CDR3 DNA: TGTGCCAGCAGCCGGGGCCGGGACAGATATGAAAAACTGTTTTTT.

The chain couples TRBV19 to TRBJ1-1; D call uncertain. CDR1 LNHDA and CDR2 SQIVND come from the germline V gene (reference sequence). V shed 5 bases and J shed 1 base, with 11 bases lying between them. The CDR3 totals 14 residues. DNA for the CDR3: TGTGCCAGTAGTCCCCGGGAGGAGAACACTGAAGCTTTCTTT. Residues: CASSPREENTEAFF. The complete variable domain, with remaining parts taken from reference TRBV19 and TRBJ1-1, reads DGGITQSPKYLFRKEGQNVTLSCEQNLNHDAMYWYRQDPGQGLRLIYYSQIVNDFQKGDIAEGYSVSREKKESFPLTVTSAQKNPTAFYLCASSPREENTEAFFGQGTRLTVV.

The J gene is TRBJ2-7, the V gene TRBV6-6; TRBD2 is a possible D gene (6 bases). Germline values: CDR1 MNHNY, CDR2 SVGAGI (reference sequence). Trimming pared 7 bases from V and 0 bases from J, leaving 13 bases between. The CDR3 is 14 amino acids. In DNA, the CDR3 is TGTGCCAGCAAACGGGAGAGAAACTCCTACGAGCAGTACTTC. Its translation is CASKRERNSYEQYF.

This clone was detected once. V usage is TRBV30 and J usage is TRBJ2-1; weak D call: TRBD2 (5 bases). The V gene lost 0 bases and the J gene lost 0 bases, with 9 bases spanning the gap. The CDR3 spans 15 residues. CDR1 and CDR2 from the germline V gene are GTSNPN and SVGIG (reference sequence). CDR3 bases: TGTGCCTGGAGTGTACTTGGGAGCTCCTACAATGAGCAGTTCTTC. Its translation is CAWSVLGSSYNEQFF.

The chain uses TRBV11-3 and TRBJ2-5, with 8 nucleotides matching TRBD1. Germline CDR1 reads SGHNT; CDR2 reads YENEEA. The CDR3 covers 16 residues. V trimming: 0 bases; J trimming: 3 bases; junction bases outside the gene matches: 6. The CDR3 loop is CASSLDQGAWEETQYF. CDR3 DNA: TGTGCCAGCAGCTTAGATCAGGGGGCGTGGGAAGAGACCCAGTACTTC.

The chain recombines TRBV14 with TRBJ2-7, with TRBD2 as a possible D gene (6 bases). The CDR3 consists of 14 residues. CDR1 and CDR2 (germline): SGHDN, FVKESK. Deletions cut 4 bases from V and 1 base from J, with 11 bases between. The CDR3, as DNA: TGTGCCAGCAGCCTACGGGAGAGGTCCTACGAGCAGTACTTC. This encodes CASSLRERSYEQYF. The variable domain in full, completed from reference TRBV14 and TRBJ2-7, reads EAGVTQFPSHSVIEKGQTVTLRCDPISGHDNLYWYRRVMGKEIKFLLHFVKESKQDESGMPNNRFLAERTGGTYSTLKVQPAELEDSGVYFCASSLRERSYEQYFGPGTRLTVT.

This chain joins TRBV5-1 and TRBJ2-3; D is uncertain. Germline CDR1 SGHRS, CDR2 YFSETQ. Trimming shortened V by 2 bases and J by 4 bases, and 14 bases separated the two germline ends. The CDR3 runs 15 residues. The CDR3 protein is CASSFVTSSSDTQYF. For the CDR3, the DNA is TGCGCCAGCAGCTTTGTTACCAGTTCGTCAGATACGCAGTATTTT.

The rearrangement joins TRBV19 to TRBJ1-5, with TRBD1 matching 7 bases. This CDR3 is 16 amino acids long. Trimming cost V 4 bases and J 7 bases; bases outside gene matches: 13. The germline V gene has CDR1 LNHDA and CDR2 SQIVND (reference sequence). As DNA, the CDR3 is TGTGCCAGTAGTAAAATCGGGGACAGTTATGGGCAGCCCCAGCATTTT. It codes for CASSKIGDSYGQPQHF.

This clone was recorded once. V usage is TRBV19 and J usage is TRBJ1-6, with D possibly TRBD1 on 5 matching bases. Trimming cost V 5 bases and J 7 bases, with 9 bases left between them. The CDR3 is 13 amino acids. Germline assignment: CDR1 LNHDA and CDR2 SQIVND (reference sequence). The CDR3 here is CASSWSGNSPLHF. The CDR3 nucleotides are TGTGCCAGTAGTTGGTCAGGGAATTCACCCCTCCACTTT.

The genes are TRBV5-4 and TRBJ2-1; 7 nucleotides align to TRBD2. Trimming cost V 3 bases and J 3 bases; bases outside gene matches: 9. This CDR3 is built from 16 residues. Germline assignment: CDR1 SGHNT and CDR2 YYREEE (reference sequence). CDR3 amino acids: CASSSGGGTLYNEQFF. The CDR3, as DNA: TGTGCCAGCAGCTCGGGAGGCGGGACGCTCTACAATGAGCAGTTCTTC.

This clone has only one observation. This sequence joins TRBV6-4 and TRBJ1-3; no clear D. The CDR3 totals 16 residues. Looked up from germline, CDR1 is MRHNA and CDR2 is SNTAGT. V was clipped by 10 bases and J by 0 bases, with 19 bases between them. The CDR3 DNA sequence: TGTGCCAATCCAACGAAAGAACAGCTCTCTGGAAACACCATATATTTT. Translating gives CANPTKEQLSGNTIYF.

V and J are TRBV10-3 and TRBJ1-5, with D maybe TRBD1 (5 bases). The CDR3 length is 13 residues. Germline values: CDR1 ENHRY, CDR2 SYGVKD. The V end was cut by 4 bases, the J end by 4 bases, with 8 bases between. This CDR3 is CAISATENQPQHF. As DNA, the CDR3 is TGTGCCATCAGTGCGACAGAGAATCAGCCCCAGCATTTT.

V is TRBV9 and J is TRBJ2-5, with 10 bases identical to TRBD1. There are 17 residues in the CDR3. V shed 0 bases, J shed 5 bases, and the junction held 10 bases outside the gene matches. Germline loops: CDR1 SGDLS, CDR2 YYNGEE. In DNA form, the CDR3 reads TGTGCCAGCAGCGTAGGGATTGGGACAGGGGCCCGGGAGACCCAGTACTTC. As protein: CASSVGIGTGARETQYF.

The chain couples TRBV19 to TRBJ2-7; 8 bases are shared with TRBD2. The germline gives CDR1 LNHDA, CDR2 SQIVND (reference sequence). V lost 0 bases, J lost 5 bases, and 3 bases stayed unmatched. This CDR3 contains 14 residues. CDR3 sequence (DNA): TGTGCCAGTAGTATAGACGGGAGGGCCAACGAGCAGTACTTC. Amino acid sequence: CASSIDGRANEQYF. The variable domain in full, completed from reference TRBV19 and TRBJ2-7, reads DGGITQSPKYLFRKEGQNVTLSCEQNLNHDAMYWYRQDPGQGLRLIYYSQIVNDFQKGDIAEGYSVSREKKESFPLTVTSAQKNPTAFYLCASSIDGRANEQYFGPGTRLTVT.

V is TRBV5-1 and J is TRBJ2-5; 12 bases line up with TRBD2. The CDR3 loop spans 17 amino acids. Germline V gene sequence: CDR1 SGHRS, CDR2 YFSETQ. Trimming removed 3 bases from V and 0 bases from J; junction bases left unmatched: 6. DNA for the CDR3: TGCGCCAGCAGCTCGATGACTAGCGGGAGCTACCAAGAGACCCAGTACTTC. Amino acid sequence: CASSSMTSGSYQETQYF.

In this sample, this clone turned up once. The chain combines TRBV11-2 with TRBJ2-5; tentative D call: TRBD2 (6 bases). The end of the DNA aligns better with TRBJ2-7, so the J call may be wrong. Per germline, CDR1 SGHAT and CDR2 FQNNGV. The CDR3 has 14 residues. The CDR3 region is CASSPHGGPYEQYF. The CDR3 nucleotides are TGTGCCAGCAGCCCCCACGGGGGACCCTACGAGCAGTACTTC.

The chain recombines TRBV5-1 with TRBJ2-7; 7 positions agree with TRBD1. With 3 bases clipped from V and 1 base from J, the junction kept 1 base outside the gene matches. CDR3 length: 13 amino acids. The V gene's germline CDR1 is SGHRS and CDR2 YFSETQ. The CDR3 loop reads CASSWGQSYEQYF. The CDR3 DNA is TGCGCCAGCAGCTGGGGACAGTCCTACGAGCAGTACTTC.

The rearrangement links TRBV30 to TRBJ2-7, with 11 bases aligning to TRBD2. With V trimmed by 5 bases and J by 7 bases, 10 bases remained unmatched. The germline V gene encodes CDR1 GTSNPN and CDR2 SVGIG (reference sequence). The CDR3 length is 14 residues. The DNA of the CDR3 is TGTGCCTGGTCATTAGCGGGAGGGATGAGGGAGCAGTACTTC. Translated, it gives CAWSLAGGMREQYF.

This rearrangement joins TRBV4-3 to TRBJ2-7; D not certain. Between the trimmed V and J ends, which lost 0 bases and 2 bases, there was a span of 8 bases. This CDR3 is built from 14 residues. From germline, CDR1 is LGHNA and CDR2 YSLEER. CDR3 loop: CASSQDTRTYEQYF. DNA of the CDR3: TGCGCCAGCAGCCAAGATACGCGGACCTACGAGCAGTACTTC.

The chain uses TRBV30 and TRBJ2-2; 13 bases are a match to TRBD2. The CDR3 length is 15 residues. J lost 6 bases, V lost 0 bases, and 1 base had no gene match. Germline V gives CDR1 GTSNPN, CDR2 SVGIG (reference sequence). In DNA, the CDR3 is TGTGCCTGGAGTGTACTAGCGGGAGGGCCCGGGGAGCTGTTTTTT. This sequence encodes CAWSVLAGGPGELFF.